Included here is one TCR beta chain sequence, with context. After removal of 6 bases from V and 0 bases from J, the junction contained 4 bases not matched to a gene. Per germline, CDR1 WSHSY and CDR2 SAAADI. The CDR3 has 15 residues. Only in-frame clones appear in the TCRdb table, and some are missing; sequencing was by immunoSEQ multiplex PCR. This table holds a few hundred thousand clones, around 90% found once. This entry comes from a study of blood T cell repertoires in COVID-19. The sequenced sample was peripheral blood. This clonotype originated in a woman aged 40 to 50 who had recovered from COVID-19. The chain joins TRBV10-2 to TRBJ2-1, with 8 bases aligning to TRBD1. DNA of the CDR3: TGCGCCAGCAGCCCCAGGGGGCTCTCCTACAATGAGCAGTTCTTC. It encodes CASSPRGLSYNEQFF.